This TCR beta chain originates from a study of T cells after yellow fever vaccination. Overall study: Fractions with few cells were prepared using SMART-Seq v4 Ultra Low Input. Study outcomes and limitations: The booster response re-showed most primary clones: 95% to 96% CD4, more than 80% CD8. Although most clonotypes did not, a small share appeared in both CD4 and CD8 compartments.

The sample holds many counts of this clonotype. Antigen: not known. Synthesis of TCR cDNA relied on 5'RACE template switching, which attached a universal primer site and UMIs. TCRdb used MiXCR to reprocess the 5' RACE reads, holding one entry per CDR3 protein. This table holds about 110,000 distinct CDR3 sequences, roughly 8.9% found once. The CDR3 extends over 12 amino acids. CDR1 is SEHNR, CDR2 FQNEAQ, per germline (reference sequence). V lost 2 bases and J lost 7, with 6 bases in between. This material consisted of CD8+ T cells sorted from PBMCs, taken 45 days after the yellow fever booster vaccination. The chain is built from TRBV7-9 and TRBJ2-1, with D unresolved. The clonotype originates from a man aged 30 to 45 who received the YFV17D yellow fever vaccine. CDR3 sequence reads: CASSLTPNEQFF. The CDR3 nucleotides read TGTGCCAGCAGCTTAACGCCTAATGAGCAGTTCTTC.